This T cell receptor beta chain was captured by sequencing in a study of blood T cell repertoires in COVID-19. The overall study: Sources were T cells, B-cell-depleted T cells, or PBMCs; the material itself was cDNA or gDNA.

Profiled with immunoSEQ multiplex PCR; TCRdb holds only in-frame clones, not every one. The repertoire holds more than 200,000 clones, with just over 85% as singletons. J was trimmed by 5 bases and V by 3 bases; bases with no gene match: 6. Germline values: CDR1 MGHRA, CDR2 YSYEKL. The CDR3 spans 15 residues. The sample was PBMCs or T cells enriched from blood (not recorded which). The sequence came from a man aged 35 to 55 who had recovered from COVID-19. J is TRBJ1-3 and V is TRBV4-1, with 8 bases lining up with TRBD1. The CDR3 bases are TGCGCCAGCAGCCACCCGGGACAGGAAAGAAACACCATATATTTT. Its protein is CASSHPGQERNTIYF.